This T cell receptor (beta chain) appears in the sequencing data of a study of immune evolution from preneoplasia to lung adenocarcinoma. Points on this clone: Its antigen is not identified.

This CDR3 has 15 residues. The V gene lost 0 bases and the J gene lost 3 bases, with 10 bases spanning the gap. Germline V gives CDR1 SGHNT, CDR2 YYREEE (reference sequence). Patients had resection in Japan or China between 2014 and 2017. Two lung cancer pathologists independently confirmed each histologic diagnosis. Premalignant or tumor cells were enriched by macro-dissection after pathologic assessment. The method was immunoSEQ multiplex PCR; TCRdb's version includes in-frame clones alone and lacks a portion of them. The sample holds around 9,100 clones, 75% to 90% seen once. Broader study findings: Normal lung had highest clonality; later lesions appeared denser, more diverse.

Sequenced input: FFPE lung adenocarcinoma in situ tissue. This chain joins TRBV5-4 and TRBJ1-3, with D perhaps matching TRBD1 (5 bases). The sequence was obtained from a person between 65 and 80 years old with lung adenocarcinoma. The CDR3 DNA sequence: TGTGCCAGCAGCTTGGTAGGGGCGGGTGGAAACACCATATATTTT. Residues: CASSLVGAGGNTIYF.